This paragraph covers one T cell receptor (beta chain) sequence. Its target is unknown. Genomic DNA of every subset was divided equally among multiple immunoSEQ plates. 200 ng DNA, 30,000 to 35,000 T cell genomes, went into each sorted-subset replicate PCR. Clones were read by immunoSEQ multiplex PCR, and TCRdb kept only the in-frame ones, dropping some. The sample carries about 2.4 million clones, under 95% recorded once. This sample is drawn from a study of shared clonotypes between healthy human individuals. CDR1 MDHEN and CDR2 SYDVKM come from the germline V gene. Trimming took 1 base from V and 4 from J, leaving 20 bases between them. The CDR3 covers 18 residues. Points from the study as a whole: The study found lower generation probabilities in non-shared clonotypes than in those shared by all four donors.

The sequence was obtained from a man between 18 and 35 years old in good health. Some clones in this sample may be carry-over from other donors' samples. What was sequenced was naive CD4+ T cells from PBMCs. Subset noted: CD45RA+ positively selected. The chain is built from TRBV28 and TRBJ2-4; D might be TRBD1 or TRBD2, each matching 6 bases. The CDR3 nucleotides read TGTGCCAGCAGTTTATTGGTCGGGGGCCGACCGGATAAAAACATTCAGTACTTC. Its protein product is CASSLLVGGRPDKNIQYF.